This TCR beta chain was observed in a study of OX40 agonist ivuxolimab in advanced cancers. About the full investigation: The costimulatory receptor OX40 (CD134) was targeted by ivuxolimab, a fully human IgG2 agonistic monoclonal antibody. Intravenous ivuxolimab was administered to patients every 2 weeks at six dose levels: 0.01, 0.1, 0.3, 1.5, 3 and 10 mg/kg. Peripheral TCRbeta sequencing aimed to test whether ivuxolimab altered TCR sequence diversity and caused clonal T-cell expansion. The monotherapy dose-escalation portion (N ≈ 52 patients) of the phase I ivuxolimab trial is reported in the paper. The dose-escalation cohort was over 70% male with a mean age of 60 years, ranging from about 20 to 85. Partial responses were achieved by three dose-escalation patients, of whom one had hepatocellular carcinoma and two had cutaneous melanoma. Among the roughly 52 dose-escalation patients, some 19 had hepatocellular carcinoma, 15 or so melanoma, 9 renal cell carcinoma and 9 head and neck cancer. Prior anti-PD-1, anti-PD-L1 or anti-CTLA-4 therapy was permitted, and approximately 40% of dose-escalation patients had received checkpoint inhibitors. General study outcomes and caveats: At doses from 0.1 to 3.0 mg/kg, clonal expansion was seen in both CD4+ and CD8+ blood T cells between baseline and week 6. In the 0.1-3.0 mg/kg groups, partial responders had among the lowest normalized peripheral clonal expansion, particularly in CD8+ T cells. Low levels of normalized T-cell clonal expansion were also shown by some nonresponding patients. After ivuxolimab, CD8+ T cells had more expanded clones than CD4+ T cells on average. The antigen specificity of the peripheral T cells that underwent clonal expansion was not determined.

As regards this clone: This clone's antigen is unknown. Qualities for individual bases were not recorded, and no much larger clone is one base off.

From the germline V gene, CDR1 is MRHNA and CDR2 is SNTAGT. The junction carries 6 bases between V and J, which are trimmed by 2 bases and 7 bases respectively. Taken from cysteine to phenylalanine, the CDR3 has 13 residues. Of the read, only the CDR3 DNA is kept; its 39 bases are in frame from base 1. Genomic DNA was extracted from sorted cells for sequencing of the TCRbeta CDR3 region. The immunoSEQ Assay was used to sequence the TCRbeta CDR3 regions. TCRdb mirrors the immuneACCESS table, restricted to in-frame sequences. Some clones are absent from its copies; in checked studies, under half trace to an unresolved V gene, and the reason for the others is unknown. This sample comprises 77,000 or so clones, around 83% of them detected only once. The ten largest clones represent roughly 2.2% of the sample. The trial excluded patients who had a history of autoimmune disease or who were on systemic immunosuppression. Peripheral blood for TCR sequencing was collected from all dose cohorts at baseline, on cycle 4 day 1, and on cycle 7 day 1. Samples were obtained from an open-label, multicenter, first-in-human phase I dose-escalation trial of ivuxolimab. Adults with locally advanced or metastatic melanoma, renal cell carcinoma, hepatocellular carcinoma or head and neck squamous cell carcinoma were enrolled in the trial. Before TCR sequencing, CD4+ T cells and CD8+ T cells were sorted from peripheral blood as separate populations.

The rearranged chain carries TRBV6-4 and TRBJ1-6, with no confident D gene call. The clonotype comes from an adult with an advanced solid tumor such as melanoma, head and neck, liver or kidney cancer. This specimen was CD4+ or CD8+ T cells sorted from blood, taken in a trial of the OX40 agonist ivuxolimab. The CDR3 region: CASSDRVNSPLHF. The DNA sequence is as follows: TGTGCCAGCAGTGACAGAGTAAATTCACCCCTCCACTTT.